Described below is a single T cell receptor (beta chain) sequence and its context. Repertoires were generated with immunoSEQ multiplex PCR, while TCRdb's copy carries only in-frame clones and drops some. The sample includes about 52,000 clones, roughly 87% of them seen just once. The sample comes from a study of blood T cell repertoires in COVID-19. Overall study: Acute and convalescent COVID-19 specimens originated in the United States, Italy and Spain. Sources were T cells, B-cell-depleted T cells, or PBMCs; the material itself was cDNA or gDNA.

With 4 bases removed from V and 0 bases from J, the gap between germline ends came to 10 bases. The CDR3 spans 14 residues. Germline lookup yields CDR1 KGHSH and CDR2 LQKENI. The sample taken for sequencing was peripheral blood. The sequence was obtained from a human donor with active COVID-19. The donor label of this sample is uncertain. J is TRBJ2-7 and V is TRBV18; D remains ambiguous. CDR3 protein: CASSRGSSSYEQYF. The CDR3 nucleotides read TGTGCCAGCTCACGTGGTTCGAGCTCCTACGAGCAGTACTTC. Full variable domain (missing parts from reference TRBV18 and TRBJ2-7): NAGVMQNPRHLVRRRGQEARLRCSPMKGHSHVYWYRQLPEEGLKFMVYLQKENIIDESGMPKERFSAEFPKEGPSILRIQQVVRGDSAAYFCASSRGSSSYEQYFGPGTRLTVT.